This T cell receptor (beta chain) came from a study of blood T cell repertoires in COVID-19. Background on the study: Researchers got acute and convalescent COVID-19 samples from the United States, Italy and Spain. PBMCs, B-cell-depleted T cells, or T cells provided the cDNA or gDNA that made up the material.

CDR3 length: 18 residues. Germline CDR1 is SGHRS and CDR2 is YFSETQ. Trimming removed 5 bases from V and 6 bases from J; junction bases left unmatched: 17. Produced via immunoSEQ multiplex PCR; TCRdb's table is partial and in-frame only. Among roughly 260,000 clones listed, 86% were seen once. The sequencing input was peripheral blood. The source of this sequence is a man aged 35 to 55 who had recovered from COVID-19. The rearrangement uses TRBV5-1 and TRBJ2-7; 13 bases are a match to TRBD2. CDR3 residues: CASRPTGGLTSGRREQYF. The CDR3 nucleotides read TGCGCCAGCAGGCCGACAGGGGGCTTGACTAGCGGGAGGCGCGAGCAGTACTTC.